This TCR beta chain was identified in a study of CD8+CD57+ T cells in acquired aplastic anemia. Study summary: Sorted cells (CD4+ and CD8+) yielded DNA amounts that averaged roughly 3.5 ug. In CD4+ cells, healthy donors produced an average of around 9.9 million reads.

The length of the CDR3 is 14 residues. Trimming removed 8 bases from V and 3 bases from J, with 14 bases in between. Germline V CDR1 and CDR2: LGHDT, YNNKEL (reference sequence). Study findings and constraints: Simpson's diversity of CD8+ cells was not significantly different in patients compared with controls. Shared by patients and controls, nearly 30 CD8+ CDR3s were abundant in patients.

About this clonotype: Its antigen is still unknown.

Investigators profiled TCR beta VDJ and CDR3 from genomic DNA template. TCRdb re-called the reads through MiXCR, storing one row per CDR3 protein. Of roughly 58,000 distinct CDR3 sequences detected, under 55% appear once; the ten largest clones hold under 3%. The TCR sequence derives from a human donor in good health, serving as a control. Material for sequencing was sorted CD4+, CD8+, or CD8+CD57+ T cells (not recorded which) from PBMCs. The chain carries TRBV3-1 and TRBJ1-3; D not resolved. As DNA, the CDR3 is TGTGCCAGCGGAGAGAGGAACCTTGGAAACACCATATATTTT. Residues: CASGERNLGNTIYF.